The clone carrying this T cell receptor (beta chain) appeared a few times. The data were taken from a study of shared clonotypes between healthy human individuals. CDR1 and CDR2 (germline): SGDLS, YYNGEE. V was clipped by 3 bases and J by 5 bases, with 14 bases between them. The CDR3 has 14 residues. The data were produced by immunoSEQ multiplex PCR, yet TCRdb's version contains in-frame clones alone and is incomplete. The sample consists of about half a million clones, approximately 84% of them appearing once. This TCR came from a woman aged 35 to 49 in good health. Some clones in this sample may be carry-over from other donors' samples. The sequencing input was PBMCs. The V and J genes are TRBV9 and TRBJ1-2; tentatively, D is TRBD1 (5 bases). CDR3 in DNA: TGTGCCAGCAGCGCAGGAGAGGGGTGGTATGGCTACACCTTC. Translated: CASSAGEGWYGYTF.